Here is one T cell receptor beta chain with its context. The CDR3 runs 15 residues. Germline V gives CDR1 MNHEY, CDR2 SVGAGI. Trimming removed 6 bases from V and 2 bases from J; junction bases left unmatched: 7. Under the authors' procedure: Reference gene primer amplification in the assay estimated nucleated cell counts. The repertoire was sequenced with immunoSEQ multiplex PCR; TCRdb's copy has only in-frame clones and lacks some. V, J and clone size reflect that table, while D and trimming were determined from the DNA. The sample consists of tens of thousands of clones, 85% to 90% of them appearing once. These data are taken from a study of blood T cell repertoires in COVID-19. Study as a whole: Some COVID-19 samples were acute and others convalescent; all came from the United States, Italy and Spain.

The receptor was isolated from a man in his fifties or sixties in a cohort sampled during active COVID-19. The gene calls are TRBV6-5 and TRBJ1-5; 7 bases are shared with TRBD1. The sample was peripheral blood. The chain's CDR3 is CASRPDRVRNQPQHF. The CDR3 DNA reads as TGTGCCAGCAGGCCCGACAGGGTCCGCAATCAGCCCCAGCATTTT.